This T cell receptor (beta chain) is from a study of blood T cell repertoires in COVID-19. The V and J ends lost 2 bases and 7 bases respectively, with 9 bases between them. CDR1 is KGHSY and CDR2 is FQNENV in the germline V gene. The CDR3 is 13 residues long. Generated by immunoSEQ multiplex PCR, the TCRdb table keeps only in-frame clones and is missing some. The table lists about 270,000 clones, more than 70% of them singletons. Participant-given clinical history determined each cohort assignment. Sequencing was carried out using PBMCs or T cells enriched from blood (not recorded which). The chain links TRBV16 to TRBJ1-3; no clear D. The receptor's source is an older woman in a cohort exposed to, infected with or recovered from COVID-19 (not recorded which). CDR3 protein: CASSQRVENTIYF. CDR3 DNA: TGTGCCAGCAGCCAAAGAGTTGAGAACACCATATATTTT.